This TCR beta chain was identified in a study of preoperative IRX-2 immunotherapy in early breast cancer. The method was immunoSEQ multiplex PCR; TCRdb's version includes in-frame clones alone and lacks a portion of them. The sample carries more than 950 clones, 70% to 85% recorded once. Treatment noted: preoperative locoregional IRX-2 cytokine immunotherapy. The V and J ends lost 4 bases and 3 bases respectively, with 10 bases between them. In germline, CDR1 is SGHDN, CDR2 FVKESK. The CDR3 is 13 amino acids. The chain carries TRBV14 and TRBJ2-7; TRBD1 is a possible D gene (5 bases). Sample: tumor tissue, taken after IRX-2 immunotherapy. This receptor was obtained from a human donor with breast cancer. CDR3 DNA: TGTGCCAGCAGCCCCGACAGTATCTACGAGCAGTACTTC. Translated, it gives CASSPDSIYEQYF.